This TCR beta chain was recorded in a study of shared clonotypes between healthy human individuals. Study-level information: Serving as donors were two women and three men, whose ages spanned 18 to 49.

For each subset, genomic DNA was distributed in equal portions over several immunoSEQ plates. Sequenced by immunoSEQ multiplex PCR; TCRdb stores in-frame clones only, minus some. This sample has about 1.5 million clones; roughly 96% occur once, and the top ten carry over 1%. The CDR3 totals 14 residues. Per germline, CDR1 SGHRS and CDR2 YFSETQ. The germline V and J ends were trimmed by 1 base and 2 bases, with 9 bases remaining between them. Material: naive CD4+ T cells sorted from blood. Subset in this sample: CD45RA+ positively selected. This clonotype was sampled from a man aged 25-45 years in good health. This chain uses TRBV5-1 with TRBJ1-1, with a possible D match to TRBD1 (6 bases). The DNA for the CDR3 is TGCGCCAGCAGCTTGACAGGGAAAAACACTGAAGCTTTCTTT. Translating it yields CASSLTGKNTEAFF.